This T cell receptor (beta chain) was found in a study of shared clonotypes between healthy human individuals. The germline gives CDR1 SGDLS, CDR2 YYNGEE. The CDR3 extends over 14 amino acids. V trimming: 2 bases; J trimming: 6 bases; junction bases outside the gene matches: 2. Generated by immunoSEQ multiplex PCR, the TCRdb table keeps only in-frame clones and is missing some. The profile shows roughly 1,500,000 clones, around 98% of them singletons. The rearrangement joins TRBV9 to TRBJ2-2, with 9 bases identical to TRBD2. The sequence came from a man aged 25-45 years in good health. What was sequenced was naive CD4+ T cells sorted from blood. Indicated subset: CD45RA+ positively selected. The CDR3 loop is CASSVSGGPGELFF. CDR3 bases: TGTGCCAGCAGCGTTAGCGGGGGCCCCGGGGAGCTGTTTTTT.